The entry that follows covers one T cell receptor beta chain sequence. Its antigen remains unknown. The sample is drawn from a study of identical twins. Overall study findings and caveats: Fewer insertions marked abundant cord blood beta clonotypes; young adult naive trended weakly, memory not at all. The study found excess low generation probability among twin-shared out-of-frame alpha sequences. Weaker excess twin sharing was seen among beta out-of-frame sequences.

Each cDNA held unique molecular identifiers, and template switching gave it a universal primer site. MiXCR, run by TCRdb on the 5' RACE reads, gives a single entry per CDR3 protein. In the table there are 570,000 or so distinct CDR3 sequences, over 8.5% of which are singletons. The CDR3 runs to 16 residues. V lost 4 bases and J 2 bases, leaving 18 bases between the germline ends. The same data also contributed to another study, on yellow fever vaccine responses in identical twins.

This receptor was obtained from a young woman in good health. This sequence joins TRBV12-3 or TRBV12-4 and TRBJ2-7; possibly TRBD1 for D (6 bases). The material sequenced was PBMCs. The CDR3 region is CASSSSLRGLTYEQYF. Here the CDR3 DNA reads TGTGCCAGCAGTTCTTCCCTCAGGGGATTAACCTACGAGCAGTACTTC.